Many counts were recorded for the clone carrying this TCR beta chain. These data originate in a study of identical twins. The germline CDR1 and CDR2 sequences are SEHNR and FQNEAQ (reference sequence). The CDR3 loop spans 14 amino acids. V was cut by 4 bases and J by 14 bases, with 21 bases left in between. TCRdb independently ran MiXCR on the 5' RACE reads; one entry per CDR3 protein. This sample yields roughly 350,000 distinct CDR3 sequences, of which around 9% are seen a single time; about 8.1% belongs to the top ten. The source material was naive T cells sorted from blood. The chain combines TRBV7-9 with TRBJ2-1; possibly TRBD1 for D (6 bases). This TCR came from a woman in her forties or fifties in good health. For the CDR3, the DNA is TGTGCCAGCAGCTCCCCCTCGGGGTTAGGGGGAGAGTTCTTC. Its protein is CASSSPSGLGGEFF.